This T cell receptor (beta chain) was observed in a study of Tregs in tolerant kidney transplant recipients. About this clone: No antigen is known for it.

Clones were read by immunoSEQ multiplex PCR, and TCRdb kept only the in-frame ones, dropping some. The data hold about 21,000 clones, with 81% observed a single time. Points from the study as a whole: Changing PCR primers prevented nucleotide comparison between some patients' samples.

Mixed chimerism was transient after nonmyeloablative marrow transplants from related graft donors. Germline assignment: CDR1 SEHNR and CDR2 FQNEAQ (reference sequence). The CDR3 covers 12 residues. V was pared by 1 base and J by 5 bases, with 6 bases between. V and J are TRBV7-9 and TRBJ2-7, with unresolved D. This receptor was taken from a human patient who received a combined kidney and bone marrow transplant. Some T cells may be the graft donor's. Sequenced material: CD8+ T cells from blood (PBMCs), taken 6 months after the transplant. The CDR3 nucleotides read TGTGCCAGCAGCTTAGTCGAGGACGAGCAGTACTTC. This encodes CASSLVEDEQYF.